These 22 T cell receptor beta chains were sequenced from one sample in a study of early T cells in non-severe SARS-CoV-2 infection. Via MiXCR, TCRdb re-called the 5' RACE reads, giving one row per CDR3 protein. The sample holds 55,000 to 75,000 distinct CDR3 sequences, 7.7% seen once. Material: whole blood. These receptors came from an adult who was a healthcare worker with PCR-confirmed SARS-CoV-2 infection or an uninfected control (not recorded which).

This clonotype was seen repeatedly, ten times or more. The chain recombines TRBV7-6 with TRBJ2-5; a weak D match, TRBD2 (5 bases). CDR1 is SGHVS and CDR2 is FNYEAQ in the germline V gene. Trimming removed 3 bases at V and 1 base at J, with 6 bases between. The CDR3 is 13 residues long. CDR3 coding DNA: TGTGCCAGCAGCTTCGGGATCCAAGAGACCCAGTACTTC. It yields the protein CASSFGIQETQYF.

This clonotype was detected a few times. The rearrangement joins TRBV7-2 to TRBJ2-7; tentative D call: TRBD2 (6 bases). Trimming stripped 5 bases from V and 6 bases from J, with 20 bases between. Germline V CDR1 and CDR2: SGHTA, FQGNSA. The length of the CDR3 is 15 residues. CDR3 loop: CASSPDGRNVGEQYF. The CDR3 DNA reads as TGTGCCAGCAGCCCCGACGGGAGAAATGTCGGCGAGCAGTACTTC.

This clonotype has more than one count but fewer than ten. This chain connects TRBV4-1 to TRBJ1-2; D not resolved. CDR3 length equals 15 residues. V was cut by 2 bases and J by 3 bases, with 13 bases left in between. Germline V gene sequence: CDR1 MGHRA, CDR2 YSYEKL. The CDR3 DNA reads as TGCGCCAGCAGCCAACTAGCGAGGGCTGACTATGGCTACACCTTC. This encodes CASSQLARADYGYTF.

Ten or more counts support this clonotype. The genes are TRBV28 and TRBJ2-7; 8 bases align to TRBD2. CDR1 and CDR2 (germline): MDHEN, SYDVKM. Trimming at V came to 6 bases and at J to 2 bases, leaving 9 bases not matched to a gene. The CDR3 totals 15 residues. The CDR3 spells CASRPASGGTYEQYF. CDR3 DNA sequence: TGTGCCAGCAGACCTGCATCGGGAGGGACCTACGAGCAGTACTTC.

This chain uses TRBV7-9 with TRBJ1-2; 7 nucleotides agree with TRBD1. CDR1 is SEHNR and CDR2 is FQNEAQ in the germline V gene (reference sequence). The CDR3 has 15 residues. V shed 4 bases and J 3 bases; nucleotides not matched to a gene: 8. The CDR3 spells CASSSQGDWDYGYTF. Written as DNA, the CDR3 is TGTGCCAGCAGCTCTCAGGGGGATTGGGACTATGGCTACACCTTC. Full variable domain (rest looked up from reference TRBV7-9 and TRBJ1-2): DTGVSQNPRHKITKRGQNVTFRCDPISEHNRLYWYRQTLGQGPEFLTYFQNEAQLEKSRLLSDRFSAERPKGSFSTLEIQRTEQGDSAMYLCASSSQGDWDYGYTFGSGTRLTVV.

Relative to its sample, this clonotype is medium-sized. The CDR3 loop is CASSLWANRYSYNEQFF. The CDR3 DNA sequence: TGTGCCAGCAGCTTATGGGCAAACCGGTATTCCTACAATGAGCAGTTCTTC. The V call is TRBV11-2, the J call TRBJ2-1, with D unresolved. Germline values: CDR1 SGHAT, CDR2 FQNNGV. CDR3 length equals 17 residues. V lost 2 bases, J lost 1 base, and 15 bases lay in between.

This clonotype has more than one count but fewer than ten. The rearrangement links TRBV20-1 to TRBJ2-1; D is uncertain. V gave up 5 bases and J gave up 6 bases, with 5 bases separating them. The CDR3 totals 10 residues. The germline CDR1 and CDR2 sequences are DFQATT and SNEGSKA (reference sequence). Here the CDR3 DNA reads TGCAGTGCTCTCACCAATGAGCAGTTCTTC. Its protein product is CSALTNEQFF.

This clonotype was seen repeatedly, ten times or more. The DNA of the CDR3 is TGTGCCAGCAGCAACCGGGGGCCCGACAATGAGCAGTTCTTC. It codes for CASSNRGPDNEQFF. The chain has TRBV5-5 and TRBJ2-1; D assignment may be TRBD1 or TRBD2 (6 bases each). The CDR3 loop spans 14 amino acids. The V gene's germline CDR1 is SGHKS and CDR2 YYEKEE (reference sequence). V shed 4 bases and J shed 5 bases, with 13 bases lying between them.

The chain carries TRBV18 and TRBJ1-2, with D perhaps TRBD1 (6 bases). The ends were cut back, 3 bases at V and 3 bases at J, with 11 bases in the middle. The CDR3 runs 14 residues. From germline, CDR1 is KGHSH and CDR2 LQKENI. The CDR3: CASSPQGLDYGYTF. The CDR3, as DNA: TGTGCCAGCTCACCTCAGGGGCTTGACTATGGCTACACCTTC.

This chain uses TRBV28 with TRBJ2-7; D is perhaps TRBD2 (5 bases). The CDR3 extends over 14 amino acids. Germline V gene data show CDR1 as MDHEN and CDR2 as SYDVKM. Trimming left V 10 bases short and J 7 bases short, with 23 bases between. CDR3 amino acids: CAIPVRTTSGEQYF. Written as DNA, the CDR3 is TGTGCCATCCCGGTTAGGACGACATCGGGGGAGCAGTACTTC.

This clonotype was picked up many times. The chain joins TRBV7-8 to TRBJ2-1; tentative D call: TRBD2 (6 bases). CDR1 and CDR2 from the germline V gene are SGHVS and FQNEAQ. V was shortened by 8 bases and J by 15 bases, with 23 bases between the two germline ends. This CDR3 spans 13 amino acids. CDR3 amino acids: CASLVGGTPRLFF. DNA for the CDR3: TGTGCCAGCCTCGTGGGCGGGACCCCTCGGTTGTTCTTC.

This clonotype was found a few times. The chain is built from TRBV27 and TRBJ2-3; 11 bases line up with TRBD2. Germline lookup yields CDR1 MNHEY and CDR2 SMNVEV (reference sequence). The CDR3 contains 16 residues. V trimming: 3 bases; J trimming: 4 bases; junction bases outside the gene matches: 6. CDR3 bases: TGTGCCAGCAGTTTCACTAGCGGGAGAGGCGCAGATACGCAGTATTTT. Protein: CASSFTSGRGADTQYF.

This clonotype was observed a few times. The chain recombines TRBV9 with TRBJ2-7; 8 bases line up with TRBD2. Germline V gene data show CDR1 as SGDLS and CDR2 as YYNGEE. Unmatched junction bases numbered 5, after V lost 0 bases and J lost 6 bases. CDR3 length: 14 residues. In DNA form, the CDR3 reads TGTGCCAGCAGCGTAGCGGGAGGGCCTGGCGAGCAGTACTTC. This gives the protein CASSVAGGPGEQYF.

This clonotype has at least ten counts. The chain joins TRBV7-3 to TRBJ2-1, with TRBD2 identical over 8 bases. CDR3 length: 13 residues. With 4 bases clipped from V and 10 bases from J, the junction kept 6 bases outside the gene matches. Germline CDR1 reads SGHTA; CDR2 reads FQGTGA. CDR3 bases: TGTGCCAGCAGCTCACCGGGACTAGAGGAGCAGTTCTTC. Translating gives CASSSPGLEEQFF.

The rearrangement uses TRBV11-2 and TRBJ2-5, with 8 positions matching TRBD2. Trimming at V came to 5 bases and at J to 4 bases, leaving 12 bases not matched to a gene. Per the germline V gene, CDR1 is SGHAT and CDR2 is FQNNGV. This CDR3 is built from 16 residues. The CDR3 sequence is CASSQSGSSSRETQYF. The CDR3, as DNA: TGTGCCAGCAGCCAAAGCGGGAGTTCCTCCCGAGAGACCCAGTACTTC.

This clonotype showed up many times. This rearrangement joins TRBV5-5 to TRBJ2-1, with TRBD2 identical over 12 bases. J was trimmed by 8 bases and V by 1 base; bases with no gene match: 7. Germline V gene sequence: CDR1 SGHKS, CDR2 YYEKEE (reference sequence). This CDR3 contains 16 residues. The CDR3 DNA follows: TGTGCCAGCAGCTTGACCGGGACTAGCGGGTGGGATGAGCAGTTCTTC. Its translation is CASSLTGTSGWDEQFF.

This clonotype was recorded a few times. The gene calls are TRBV5-1 and TRBJ2-3; 10 positions agree with TRBD2. Germline V gives CDR1 SGHRS, CDR2 YFSETQ. V lost 4 bases, J lost 2 bases, and 4 bases stayed unmatched. The length of the CDR3 is 15 residues. The CDR3 spells CASSAGTSATDTQYF. The DNA of the CDR3 is TGCGCCAGCAGCGCCGGGACTAGCGCCACAGATACGCAGTATTTT.

This clonotype was picked up many times. The genes are TRBV3-1 and TRBJ1-2, with D uncertain. Germline loops: CDR1 LGHDT, CDR2 YNNKEL (reference sequence). Trimming removed 4 bases at V and 8 bases at J, with 20 bases between. CDR3 size: 15 residues. The CDR3 nucleotides are TGTGCCAGCAGCCGCAATATCCCGGAGAGTAACGGCTACACCTTC. The encoded protein is CASSRNIPESNGYTF.

The chain joins TRBV18 to TRBJ1-1; the D is unclear. V gave up 3 bases and J gave up 5 bases, with 7 bases separating them. Germline assignment: CDR1 KGHSH and CDR2 LQKENI. CDR3 length: 12 residues. The CDR3 DNA is TGTGCCAGCTCACCTAGTAGGACTGAAGCTTTCTTT. Translation: CASSPSRTEAFF.

This clonotype was recorded at least ten times. This chain uses TRBV6-5 with TRBJ2-2, with 12 bases lining up with TRBD2. The J segment lost 1 base and the V segment lost 6 bases, leaving 3 bases of the junction unmatched. The CDR3 length is 16 residues. The V gene's germline CDR1 is MNHEY and CDR2 SVGAGI. The CDR3 bases are TGTGCCAGCAGCCGACTAGCGGGAGTGAACACCGGGGAGCTGTTTTTT. This codes for CASSRLAGVNTGELFF.

The V gene is TRBV6-1, the J gene TRBJ2-5; 12 bases align to TRBD2. From germline, CDR1 is MNHNS and CDR2 SASEGT. Trimming took 7 bases from V and 4 from J; bases not matched to a gene: 7. This CDR3 comprises 15 residues. The CDR3: CASTMTSGSVETQYF. In nucleotides, the CDR3 is TGTGCCAGCACTATGACTAGCGGGAGTGTAGAGACCCAGTACTTC.

This clonotype qualifies as medium-sized. V is TRBV7-7 and J is TRBJ2-2; D is unresolved. V lost 6 bases, J lost 0 bases, and 5 bases lay in between. Germline lookup yields CDR1 SSHAT and CDR2 FNYEAQ (reference sequence). CDR3 length: 13 amino acids. This chain's CDR3 is CASRSPNTGELFF. The CDR3 nucleotides read TGTGCCAGCAGGTCCCCGAACACCGGGGAGCTGTTTTTT.